This T cell receptor (beta chain) came from a study of OX40 agonist ivuxolimab in advanced cancers. Study-level results: Dosing at 0.1 to 3.0 mg/kg was accompanied by clonal expansion of CD4+ and CD8+ blood T cells by week 6.

Germline loops: CDR1 MGHRA, CDR2 YSYEKL. This CDR3 contains 15 residues. V gave up 1 base and J gave up 4 bases, with 14 bases separating them. Remarks on this clone: What it recognizes is unknown. Additional DNA sequences in this sample encode the identical CDR3.

The assay was immunoSEQ multiplex PCR, and TCRdb's table has in-frame clones only and misses some. Among roughly 60,000 clones listed, around 87% were seen once. The input for sequencing was CD4+ or CD8+ T cells sorted from blood, taken in a trial of the OX40 agonist ivuxolimab. The TCR originated in an adult with an advanced solid tumor such as melanoma, head and neck, liver or kidney cancer. J is TRBJ2-7 and V is TRBV4-1; weak D call: TRBD1 (6 bases). CDR3 DNA: TGCGCCAGCAGCCAAGCAGACGACAGGAGGTACGAGCAGTACTTC. It is translated as CASSQADDRRYEQYF.